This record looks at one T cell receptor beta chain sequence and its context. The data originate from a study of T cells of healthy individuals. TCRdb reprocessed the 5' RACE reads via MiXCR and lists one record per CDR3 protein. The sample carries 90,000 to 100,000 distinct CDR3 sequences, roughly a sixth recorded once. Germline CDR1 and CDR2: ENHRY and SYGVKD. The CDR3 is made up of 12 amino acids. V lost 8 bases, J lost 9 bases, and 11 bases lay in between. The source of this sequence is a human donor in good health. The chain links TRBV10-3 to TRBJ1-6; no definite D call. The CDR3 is CAIQDRGSPLHF. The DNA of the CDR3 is TGTGCCATCCAAGATAGAGGTTCACCCCTCCACTTT.